This is a list of T cell receptor beta chains from one sample in a study of blood T cell repertoires in COVID-19. TCRdb keeps only in-frame clones here, not all; method: immunoSEQ multiplex PCR. Found here are roughly 90,000 clones, 75% to 90% of them singletons; the top ten hold roughly 30%. The sequenced material came from peripheral blood. Every receptor here comes from an elderly woman with active or convalescent COVID-19. The CDR3 runs from the conserved cysteine through the conserved F or W. D genes are given only for firm matches. A row's size may be missing; if present it is once, few, many or a size class.

j_call,clone_size,v_call,d_call,cdr3_nt,cdr3_aa
TRBJ2-1,-,TRBV7-2,-,TGTGCCAGCAGCTTAGCTAGCGGAGTTAATGAGCAGTTCTTC,CASSLASGVNEQFF
TRBJ2-5,-,TRBV5-1,TRBD2,TGCGCCAGCAGCGCGGGGGGTTACCAAGAGACCCAGTACTTC,CASSAGGYQETQYF
TRBJ2-6,-,TRBV7-2,-,TGTGCCAGCAGCTTAGAAAAGGTTGGGGCGACGACTTTC,CASSLEKVGATTF
TRBJ2-1,-,TRBV7-3,TRBD2,TGTGCCAGCAGCTTAGGTCCGACTAGCCGCAATGAGCAGTTCTTC,CASSLGPTSRNEQFF
TRBJ1-6,-,TRBV7-2,-,TGTGCCAGCAGCTTATGGGTTCTTGCGGGCGGATTTAATTCACCCCTCCACTTT,CASSLWVLAGGFNSPLHF
TRBJ2-3,-,TRBV2,TRBD1,TGTGCCAGCAGTGGACAGGGTATGGAAAGCACAGATACGCAGTATTTT,CASSGQGMESTDTQYF
TRBJ2-5,-,TRBV18,TRBD1,TGTGCCAGCTCACCCGACAGGGTGATAGAGACCCAGTACTTC,CASSPDRVIETQYF
TRBJ1-5,-,TRBV6-2/TRBV6-3,TRBD1,TGTGCCAGCAGTACGGACAGGGTAGGTAATCAGCCCCAGCATTTT,CASSTDRVGNQPQHF
TRBJ2-3,-,TRBV10-1,TRBD1,TGCGCCACCACCGGAAACAGGGGCCAATCTCCAGATACGCAGTATTTT,CATTGNRGQSPDTQYF
TRBJ2-3,-,TRBV11-3,TRBD2,TGTGCCAGCAGCTTAGGACTAGCGGGGGGGAGGGAGTATTTT,CASSLGLAGGREYF
TRBJ2-2,-,TRBV21-1,-,TGTGCCAGCAGAAGGACTAGCGGGCCTAACACCGGGGAGCTGTTTTTT,CASRRTSGPNTGELFF
TRBJ1-1,-,TRBV5-1,-,TGCGCCAGCCGCTCACAGGGAATCACTGAAGCTTTCTTT,CASRSQGITEAFF
TRBJ1-2,-,TRBV7-9,-,TGTGCCAGCAGCCGAGACGGGTTCGGCTACACCTTC,CASSRDGFGYTF
TRBJ2-1,-,TRBV5-1,-,TGCGCCAGCTCTCCAGACAGCCACAATGAGCAGTTCTTC,CASSPDSHNEQFF
TRBJ1-2,-,TRBV6-6,-,TGTGCCAGCCGCCATGGCCAGGACAATAACTATGGCTACACCTTC,CASRHGQDNNYGYTF
TRBJ2-3,-,TRBV5-1,-,TGCGCCAGCAGCTCCGACCGGGTGGATACGCAGTATTTT,CASSSDRVDTQYF
TRBJ2-7,-,TRBV9,TRBD2,TGTGCCAGCAGCGCCTCCGGGACTAGCGGTACCGAGCAGTACTTC,CASSASGTSGTEQYF
TRBJ1-2,-,TRBV6-2/TRBV6-3,-,TGTGCCAGCAGCGACAGCTACTATGGCTACACCTTC,CASSDSYYGYTF
TRBJ2-2,-,TRBV10-1,-,TGCGCCAGCAGTGAACTAGTCCGCGGCGGGGAGCTGTTTTTT,CASSELVRGGELFF
TRBJ1-2,-,TRBV5-6,-,TGTGCCAGCTCGACAGAGAACTATGGCTACACCTTC,CASSTENYGYTF
TRBJ1-2,once,TRBV15,TRBD1,TGTGCCACCAGCAGAGGATTCCGGGACAGCTATGGCTACACCTTC,CATSRGFRDSYGYTF
TRBJ1-2,-,TRBV30,-,TGTGCCTGGAGTGTACCGGGGATCTATGGCTACACCTTC,CAWSVPGIYGYTF
TRBJ1-3,-,TRBV5-1,-,TGCGCCAGCATGAATCTGGCCGGAAACACCATATATTTT,CASMNLAGNTIYF
TRBJ2-1,once,TRBV11-3,TRBD1,TGTGCCAGCAGCTTATACGCATTGTCAGGGGGCGAGGATGAGCAGTTCTTC,CASSLYALSGGEDEQFF
TRBJ1-1,once,TRBV30,TRBD1,TGTGCCTGGGGGCGGGGACAGGGGGTGAGCGCTTTCTTT,CAWGRGQGVSAFF
TRBJ1-2,few,TRBV18,-,TGTGCCAGCTCACCGAGGGAAAACTATGGCTACACCTTC,CASSPRENYGYTF
TRBJ2-1,-,TRBV9,TRBD2,TGTGCCAGCAGCGTAACCGGGACTAGCGGAAGGGTAGAGCAGTTCTTC,CASSVTGTSGRVEQFF
TRBJ2-1,-,TRBV5-6,-,TGTGCCAGCAGCTTAGCCGGGGGGCGGATTGAGCAGTTCTTC,CASSLAGGRIEQFF
TRBJ1-5,-,TRBV6-5,-,TGTGCCAGCAGGCAGGGCCTGCATCAGCCCCAGCATTTT,CASRQGLHQPQHF
TRBJ1-2,-,TRBV27,-,TGTGCCAGCAGTTTATCGGGCACAACCAGATTTGGCTATGGCTACACCTTC,CASSLSGTTRFGYGYTF
TRBJ2-3,-,TRBV6-5,TRBD2,TGTGCCAGCAGTTACGAGGGACTAGCCGGGGGTACGCAGTATTTT,CASSYEGLAGGTQYF
TRBJ2-3,-,TRBV7-6,TRBD2,TGTGCCAGCAGCTTCAGACTAGCGGGAAGCGCAGATACGCAGTATTTT,CASSFRLAGSADTQYF
TRBJ2-2,-,TRBV5-1,-,TGCGCCAGCAGGAATCCAGGGGGGTCCGGGGAGCTGTTTTTT,CASRNPGGSGELFF
TRBJ2-7,-,TRBV29-1,-,TGCAGCGTTGAGTCGCCACAGGGCTACGAGCAGTACTTC,CSVESPQGYEQYF
TRBJ2-7,once,TRBV9,-,TGTGCCAGCAGCGTAGGGGACACACCCTACGAGCAGTACTTC,CASSVGDTPYEQYF
TRBJ2-4,-,TRBV6-2/TRBV6-3,-,TGTGCCAGCAGTCCGCTAGCTATTTCCAAAAACATTCAGTACTTC,CASSPLAISKNIQYF
TRBJ2-2,-,TRBV24-1,TRBD1,TGTGCCACCAGTAGACAGGGGAACACCGGGGAGCTGTTTTTT,CATSRQGNTGELFF
TRBJ2-5,-,TRBV4-1,TRBD1,TGCGCCAGCAGCCGCAGACAGGGGGTGGGGGAGACCCAGTACTTC,CASSRRQGVGETQYF
TRBJ2-3,-,TRBV28,TRBD2,TGTGCCAGCAGACACCTAGCGGGGGGCCCGGGAGATACGCAGTATTTT,CASRHLAGGPGDTQYF
TRBJ1-3,-,TRBV28,-,TGTGCCAGCAGTCCCTGGCGGGGCGTCGGAAACACCATATATTTT,CASSPWRGVGNTIYF
TRBJ2-1,-,TRBV28,TRBD1,TGTGCCAGCAGTTTAGCGGACAGGGACTACAATGAGCAGTTCTTC,CASSLADRDYNEQFF
TRBJ1-1,-,TRBV6-6,-,TGTGCCAGCAGTTACGTTACAGGGAAGGTCACTGAAGCTTTCTTT,CASSYVTGKVTEAFF
TRBJ1-1,-,TRBV10-3,-,TGTGCCACCCTCTGGGCCATGAACACTGAAGCTTTCTTT,CATLWAMNTEAFF
TRBJ1-2,once,TRBV5-5,TRBD1,TGTGCCAGCAGGCAACAGGGGGACTATGGCTACACCTTC,CASRQQGDYGYTF
TRBJ1-3,-,TRBV5-1,-,TGCGCCAGCAGCCGGACAGTATCTGGAAACACCATATATTTT,CASSRTVSGNTIYF
TRBJ2-2,-,TRBV14,-,TGTGCCAGCAGCCACCCCCCGGCGGAAATTAACACCGGGGAGCTGTTTTTT,CASSHPPAEINTGELFF
TRBJ2-4,-,TRBV2,-,TGTGCCAGCAGAGGTGCGGCTCTAGCCAAAAACATTCAGTACTTC,CASRGAALAKNIQYF
TRBJ2-5,-,TRBV12-3/TRBV12-4,-,TGTGCCAGCCTCGGGACTCAACAAGAGACCCAGTACTTC,CASLGTQQETQYF
TRBJ2-2,-,TRBV24-1,TRBD1,TGTGCCACCAGTGGGGACAGGGGGGTCACCGGGGAGCTGTTTTTT,CATSGDRGVTGELFF
TRBJ1-6,few,TRBV28,-,TGTGCCAGCAGTCCACCCTATGCGGGGGCCAATTCACCCCTCCACTTT,CASSPPYAGANSPLHF
TRBJ2-6,-,TRBV28,-,TGTGCCAGCACCGAGAGCTCTGGGGCCAACGTCCTGACTTTC,CASTESSGANVLTF
TRBJ2-6,-,TRBV15,-,TGTGCCACCAGCAGAGATCGGGGGACAGCTGGGGCCAACGTCCTGACTTTC,CATSRDRGTAGANVLTF
TRBJ1-4,-,TRBV5-4,-,TGTGCCAGCAGCCGACAGGTTGATGAAAAACTGTTTTTT,CASSRQVDEKLFF
TRBJ2-5,once,TRBV9,TRBD1,TGTGCCAGCAGCAAACGACAGGGGAGTCAAGAGACCCAGTACTTC,CASSKRQGSQETQYF
TRBJ2-7,-,TRBV19,-,TGTGCCAGTAGTGGTCAGGTAGTTTCGGACGAGCAGTACTTC,CASSGQVVSDEQYF